These 30 T cell receptor beta chains were all obtained from the same sample, sequenced in a study of identical twins. Each CDR3 protein gets one entry after TCRdb re-called the 5' RACE reads with MiXCR. There are about 280,000 distinct CDR3 sequences in the sample; under 9% occur only once, and roughly 2.1% lies in the top ten. These data were likewise used in another study, on yellow fever vaccine responses in identical twins.

The material sequenced was memory (CD45RO+) T cells sorted from blood. The receptors derive from a woman aged 18-30 years in good health.

The chain has TRBV27 and TRBJ2-7, with 11 bases identical to TRBD2. This CDR3 spans 15 amino acids. Per the germline V gene, CDR1 is MNHEY and CDR2 is SMNVEV (reference sequence). The V gene end was trimmed by 5 bases and the J gene end by 1 base; junction bases not matched to a gene: 4. The CDR3 here is CASSPLAGGSYEQYF. CDR3 sequence (DNA): TGTGCCAGCAGTCCGCTAGCGGGGGGATCCTACGAGCAGTACTTC.

This clonotype was detected only a few times. The chain recombines TRBV4-1 with TRBJ2-7; 10 bases fit TRBD2. Germline lookup yields CDR1 MGHRA and CDR2 YSYEKL. V was clipped by 4 bases and J by 4 bases; unmatched bases: 7. The CDR3 extends over 15 amino acids. CDR3 in amino acids: CASSPSEREGYEQYF. CDR3 DNA sequence: TGCGCCAGCAGCCCTTCGGAGCGGGAGGGGTACGAGCAGTACTTC.

The gene calls are TRBV19 and TRBJ2-7; TRBD1 might be the D (6 bases). This CDR3 is built from 16 residues. CDR1 is LNHDA, CDR2 SQIVND, per germline (reference sequence). Trimming took 4 bases from V and 3 from J, leaving 19 bases between them. CDR3 sequence (DNA): TGTGCCAGTAGTACCAACGTCGTGGGGGCCCTCTACGAGCAGTACTTC. This gives the protein CASSTNVVGALYEQYF.

The table lists this clonotype with many counts. The rearrangement joins TRBV7-9 to TRBJ1-4; 9 bases align to TRBD1. Per the germline V gene, CDR1 is SEHNR and CDR2 is FQNEAQ (reference sequence). Germline trimming cut 5 bases from V and 8 bases from J; bases unmatched to any gene: 9. CDR3 length: 15 amino acids. CDR3 region: CASSRWTGELEKLFF. CDR3 sequence (DNA): TGTGCCAGCAGCCGCTGGACAGGGGAGTTAGAAAAACTGTTTTTT.

The chain employs TRBV20-1 and TRBJ2-7; D could derive from TRBD1 or TRBD2 (5 bases each). Between the trimmed V and J ends, which lost 3 bases and 7 bases, there was a span of 13 bases. The germline V gene has CDR1 DFQATT and CDR2 SNEGSKA (reference sequence). The CDR3 runs to 12 residues. The CDR3 bases are TGCAGTGCTAGTGACTCGGGGCTTGAGCAGTACTTC. Residues: CSASDSGLEQYF.

This clonotype was seen repeatedly, ten times or more. The chain combines TRBV5-1 with TRBJ1-1; weak D call: TRBD1 (5 bases). This CDR3 contains 16 residues. Germline values: CDR1 SGHRS, CDR2 YFSETQ. The germline V and J ends were trimmed by 4 bases and 0 bases, with 16 bases remaining between them. The CDR3 coding sequence is TGCGCCAGCAGCCCGGGACCCGAAAGCCTGAACACTGAAGCTTTCTTT. This sequence encodes CASSPGPESLNTEAFF.

In this sample, this clonotype turned up many times. The V gene is TRBV24-1, the J gene TRBJ2-3; D is possibly TRBD2 (5 bases). CDR3 length equals 11 residues. Trimming left V 8 bases short and J 5 bases short, with 7 bases between. Looked up from germline, CDR1 is KGHDR and CDR2 is SFDVKD. Here the CDR3 reads CATKEGDTQYF. In DNA form, the CDR3 reads TGTGCCACCAAAGAGGGAGATACGCAGTATTTT.

The chain carries TRBV18 and TRBJ1-1; tentatively, D is TRBD1 (5 bases). The CDR3 covers 13 residues. V lost 1 base and J lost 6, with 9 bases in between. CDR1 is KGHSH and CDR2 is LQKENI in the germline V gene. CDR3 coding DNA: TGTGCCAGCTCACCACTGGGGCTCGCTGAAGCTTTCTTT. Its protein is CASSPLGLAEAFF.

V is TRBV4-1 and J is TRBJ1-2; 11 bases align to TRBD1. The CDR3 is 16 residues long. The germline CDR1 and CDR2 sequences are MGHRA and YSYEKL. The V and J ends lost 3 bases and 1 base, in that order; junction bases with no gene match: 4. CDR3 amino acids: CASSHLGTGGNYGYTF. CDR3 in DNA: TGCGCCAGCAGCCACCTCGGGACAGGGGGTAACTATGGCTACACCTTC.

The rearrangement links TRBV7-9 to TRBJ2-5; the D call may be TRBD1 or TRBD2 (5 bases each). The CDR3 runs to 12 residues. The V end lost 6 bases, the J end lost 5 bases, and 10 bases lay between the germline ends. Germline CDR1 is SEHNR and CDR2 is FQNEAQ (reference sequence). The CDR3 bases are TGTGCCAGCAGAATCGGGGCGGAGACCCAGTACTTC. This gives the protein CASRIGAETQYF.

In its sample, this clonotype was seen many times. The chain combines TRBV4-1 with TRBJ2-3, with 8 bases identical to TRBD2. V shed 1 base, J shed 0 bases, and the junction held 3 bases outside the gene matches. The CDR3 is 16 amino acids. The V gene's germline CDR1 is MGHRA and CDR2 YSYEKL. The CDR3 reads CASSQAGGLSTDTQYF. As DNA, the CDR3 is TGCGCCAGCAGCCAAGCGGGGGGGCTAAGCACAGATACGCAGTATTTT.

The sample holds many counts of this clonotype. This sequence joins TRBV9 and TRBJ2-6, with D hard to call. The CDR3 loop spans 15 amino acids. Germline loops: CDR1 SGDLS, CDR2 YYNGEE. Trimming cost V 3 bases and J 0 bases, with 7 bases left between them. The CDR3 loop is CASSGVYSGANVLTF. In nucleotides, the CDR3 is TGTGCCAGCAGCGGAGTCTACTCTGGGGCCAACGTCCTGACTTTC.

This clonotype showed up many times. V and J are TRBV5-6 and TRBJ1-1; a possible D gene is TRBD1 (5 bases). In germline, CDR1 is SGHDT, CDR2 YYEEEE. The V and J ends lost 2 bases and 8 bases respectively, with 16 bases between them. The CDR3 loop spans 14 amino acids. This CDR3 is CASSFPRDSPEAFF. CDR3 in DNA: TGTGCCAGCAGCTTCCCCAGGGATTCACCCGAAGCTTTCTTT.

The chain joins TRBV7-6 to TRBJ2-3; D may be TRBD2 (7 bases). The ends were cut back, 2 bases at V and 4 bases at J, with 13 bases in the middle. The CDR3 is 15 residues long. CDR1 and CDR2 from the germline V gene are SGHVS and FNYEAQ. The CDR3 sequence is CASSLRGGPPDTQYF. The DNA of the CDR3 is TGTGCCAGCAGCTTAAGGGGGGGCCCTCCAGATACGCAGTATTTT.

The sample holds a few counts of this clonotype. This chain joins TRBV20-1 and TRBJ2-7, with D perhaps given as TRBD1 or TRBD2 (6 bases each). The CDR3 is made up of 15 amino acids. Germline-derived CDR1 and CDR2 are DFQATT and SNEGSKA (reference sequence). The V and J ends lost 0 bases and 5 bases respectively, with 17 bases between them. Here the CDR3 DNA reads TGCAGTGCTAGAGATGGGGGGCGGGAAATCCACGAGCAGTACTTC. Protein product: CSARDGGREIHEQYF.

This clonotype came up many times. The CDR3 region has the DNA TGTGCCAGCAGTCTGGCGACTAGCGGGAGTAACGAGCAGTACTTC. It yields the protein CASSLATSGSNEQYF. V and J are TRBV5-5 and TRBJ2-7, with 12 bases identical to TRBD2. The CDR3 totals 15 residues. V gave up 5 bases and J gave up 5 bases; unmatched junction bases: 8. Germline values: CDR1 SGHKS, CDR2 YYEKEE (reference sequence).

There are a few counts of this clonotype. The gene calls are TRBV4-1 and TRBJ1-4; D is ambiguous. Germline V CDR1 and CDR2: MGHRA, YSYEKL. V was trimmed by 2 bases and J by 10 bases, leaving 17 bases between them. The CDR3 spans 15 residues. The CDR3: CASSQPRQEARKLFF. For the CDR3, the DNA is TGCGCCAGCAGCCAACCTAGGCAGGAAGCTAGAAAACTGTTTTTT.

The genes are TRBV7-8 and TRBJ2-3, with a possible D match to TRBD2 (7 bases). The CDR3 has 15 amino acids. Trimming cost V 1 base and J 6 bases, with 14 bases left between them. CDR1 and CDR2 from the germline V gene are SGHVS and FQNEAQ. The DNA of the CDR3 is TGTGCCAGCAGCTTAGTGGAACAGGGAGGGGATACGCAGTATTTT. It encodes CASSLVEQGGDTQYF.

J is TRBJ1-5 and V is TRBV10-1; D uncertain. CDR1 is WNHNN and CDR2 is SYGVQD in the germline V gene (reference sequence). Trimming took 0 bases from V and 3 from J, leaving 9 bases between them. This CDR3 is built from 15 residues. The CDR3 loop reads CASSESVRFNQPQHF. CDR3 sequence (DNA): TGCGCCAGCAGTGAGTCAGTCAGGTTCAATCAGCCCCAGCATTTT.

This clonotype turned up a few times. The chain carries TRBV5-6 and TRBJ2-7; 9 bases are shared with TRBD2. There are 17 residues in the CDR3. The J segment lost 0 bases and the V segment lost 6 bases, leaving 13 bases of the junction unmatched. Germline V gene sequence: CDR1 SGHDT, CDR2 YYEEEE. The CDR3 loop is CASTDTLASGASYEQYV. For the CDR3, the DNA is TGTGCCAGCACCGATACTCTGGCTAGCGGGGCCTCCTACGAGCAGTACGTC.

The V and J genes are TRBV24-1 and TRBJ2-1; D unresolved. The V and J ends lost 5 bases and 6 bases respectively, with 4 bases between them. Germline V lookup: CDR1 KGHDR, CDR2 SFDVKD. The CDR3 is 11 amino acids. The CDR3 here is CATSAGNEQFF. The CDR3 nucleotides are TGTGCCACCAGTGCAGGCAATGAGCAGTTCTTC.

This clonotype was seen only a few times. The chain uses TRBV6-5 and TRBJ2-5; D may be TRBD2 (6 bases). The CDR3 loop spans 15 amino acids. V gave up 0 bases and J gave up 5 bases, with 13 bases separating them. CDR1 and CDR2 (germline): MNHEY, SVGAGI. Here the CDR3 reads CASSYSEGRSETQYF. The CDR3 nucleotides are TGTGCCAGCAGTTACTCGGAGGGGAGATCTGAGACCCAGTACTTC.

This clonotype was detected a few times. V and J are TRBV20-1 and TRBJ2-3, with D possibly matching TRBD2 (6 bases). The ends were cut back, 6 bases at V and 4 bases at J, with 14 bases in the middle. From germline, CDR1 is DFQATT and CDR2 SNEGSKA (reference sequence). The CDR3 is made up of 13 amino acids. CDR3 sequence (DNA): TGCAGTGCGCCGGTGTCGGGAGCAGATACGCAGTATTTT. Protein product: CSAPVSGADTQYF.

Many counts were recorded for this clonotype. The J gene is TRBJ2-2, the V gene TRBV29-1; D is unresolved. Germline assignment: CDR1 SQVTM and CDR2 ANQGSEA. V lost 6 bases to trimming and J lost 8 bases, with 10 bases between them. The length of the CDR3 is 11 residues. CDR3 loop: CSVSMAGELFF. The DNA of the CDR3 is TGCAGCGTCTCTATGGCTGGGGAGCTGTTTTTT.

The sample holds a few counts of this clonotype. This sequence joins TRBV5-1 and TRBJ1-1; the D gene is possibly TRBD1 (6 bases). The germline CDR1 and CDR2 sequences are SGHRS and YFSETQ. V was shortened by 4 bases and J by 4 bases, with 20 bases between the two germline ends. The CDR3 sequence is 16 residues long. As DNA, the CDR3 is TGCGCCAGCAGCCGGAGGGGGGGCGGGGGTTTCACTGAAGCTTTCTTT. Protein product: CASSRRGGGGFTEAFF.

Many counts were recorded for this clonotype. The chain uses TRBV29-1 and TRBJ2-3, with 9 positions matching TRBD1. The CDR3 runs to 14 residues. Germline lookup yields CDR1 SQVTM and CDR2 ANQGSEA. V trimming: 7 bases; J trimming: 1 base; junction bases outside the gene matches: 6. The chain's CDR3 is CSGRQGVGTDTQYF. In DNA form, the CDR3 reads TGCAGCGGCCGACAGGGGGTGGGCACAGATACGCAGTATTTT.

This clonotype was seen many times. The chain links TRBV29-1 to TRBJ2-5; D assignment may be TRBD1 or TRBD2 (5 bases each). The CDR3 is 14 residues long. Trimming took 3 bases from V and 3 from J, leaving 14 bases between them. Per the germline V gene, CDR1 is SQVTM and CDR2 is ANQGSEA. The CDR3 spells CSVEGPGPKETQYF. CDR3 in DNA: TGCAGCGTTGAGGGGCCGGGGCCCAAAGAGACCCAGTACTTC.

This chain connects TRBV3-1 to TRBJ2-2; 11 bases agree with TRBD1. Germline V lookup: CDR1 LGHDT, CDR2 YNNKEL (reference sequence). The V segment lost 3 bases and the J segment 4 bases; nucleotides outside the gene matches: 4. This CDR3 contains 16 residues. The CDR3 loop reads CASSQAGTGGTGELFF. In DNA form, the CDR3 reads TGTGCCAGCAGCCAGGCCGGGACAGGGGGCACCGGGGAGCTGTTTTTT.

The chain recombines TRBV19 with TRBJ2-3, with a weak D call TRBD2 (6 bases). V lost 6 bases and J lost 6, with 19 bases in between. The CDR3 consists of 15 residues. The V gene's germline CDR1 is LNHDA and CDR2 SQIVND (reference sequence). The CDR3 loop reads CASRRPGSLGDTQYF. CDR3 in DNA: TGTGCCAGTAGACGTCCCGGGAGCCTTGGGGATACGCAGTATTTT.

This clonotype was observed a handful of times. The rearrangement uses TRBV20-1 and TRBJ1-2; 7 bases map to TRBD1. V shed 6 bases, J shed 2 bases, and the junction held 9 bases outside the gene matches. The CDR3 runs 14 residues. CDR1 DFQATT and CDR2 SNEGSKA come from the germline V gene (reference sequence). The CDR3 spells CSALGGRGNYGYTF. The CDR3 DNA sequence: TGCAGTGCCCTAGGGGGCCGTGGCAACTATGGCTACACCTTC.